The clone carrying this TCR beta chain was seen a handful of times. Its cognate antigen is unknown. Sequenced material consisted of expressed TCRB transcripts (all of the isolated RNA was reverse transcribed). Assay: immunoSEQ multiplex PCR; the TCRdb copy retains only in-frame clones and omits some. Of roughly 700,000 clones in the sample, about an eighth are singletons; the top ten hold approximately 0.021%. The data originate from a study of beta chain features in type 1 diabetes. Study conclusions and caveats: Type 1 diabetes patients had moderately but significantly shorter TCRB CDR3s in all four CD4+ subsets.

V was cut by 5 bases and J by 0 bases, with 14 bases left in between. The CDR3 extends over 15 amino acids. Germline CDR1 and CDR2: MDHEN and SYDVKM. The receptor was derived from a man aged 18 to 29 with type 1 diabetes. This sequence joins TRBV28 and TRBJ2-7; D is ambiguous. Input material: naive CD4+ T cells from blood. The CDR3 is CASSPPGESSYEQYF. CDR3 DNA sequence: TGTGCCAGCAGTCCACCGGGTGAGAGCTCCTACGAGCAGTACTTC.